The present T cell receptor (beta chain) was sequenced within a study of shared clonotypes between healthy human individuals. General study results and limits: Sharing across a few donors was seen in approximately 5.2% of naive CD4 clonotypes.

Germline values: CDR1 MNHNS, CDR2 SASEGT. This CDR3 comprises 13 residues. Trimming pared 9 bases from V and 3 bases from J, leaving 14 bases between. Every one of the donors was a Caucasian adult that lived in Nashville, Tennessee. A CD45RA+ naive subset and a CD45RA-negative memory subset were split from CD4+ cells. Concerning this clone itself: Its specificity is unknown.

Using immunoSEQ multiplex PCR, the repertoire was profiled, and TCRdb retains in-frame clones only, with some absent. Among about a million clones listed, approximately 80% were seen once. The sequenced material came from memory CD4+ T cells from PBMCs. The sample's subset: CD45RA-negative fraction. This clonotype was obtained from a man between 18 and 29 years old in good health. Some clones in this sample may be carry-over from other donors' samples. V usage is TRBV6-1 and J usage is TRBJ1-1; maybe TRBD1 (6 bases). As DNA, the CDR3 is TGTGCCAGTTCACAGGGCGTTGACACTGAAGCTTTCTTT. Translation gives CASSQGVDTEAFF.